The rows below give T cell receptor beta chains drawn from one sample of a study of cytotoxic CD8 clonotypes in ibrutinib-treated CLL. Only in-frame clones appear in the TCRdb table, and some are missing; sequencing was by immunoSEQ multiplex PCR. The data contain 65,000 to 85,000 clones, over 80% of them singletons. This material consisted of PBMCs, taken after 24 months of ibrutinib treatment. The receptors derive from a human donor with chronic lymphocytic leukemia. CDR3s include the opening cysteine and the closing phenylalanine or tryptophan.

v_gene | CDR3aa
TRBV28 | CASSFGTANTEAFF
TRBV18 | CASSPLPTSSNTEAFF
TRBV5-6 | CASSLDPTGFGYGYTF
TRBV5-4 | CASSWTGLAEETQYF
TRBV7-9 | CASSRGQPGANVLTF
TRBV2 | CASKFSGRETQYF
TRBV28 | CASTPLGATYEQYF
TRBV10-3 | CAIRSSSGRGTDTQYF
TRBV10-3 | CAITKDTSGYNEQFF
TRBV6-6 | CASSSPSGSYEQYF
TRBV6-1 | CASSGQVNSEETQYF
TRBV27 | CASSSRAQGFQPQHF
TRBV7-5 | CVRSLALETSQSYCSYNEQFF
TRBV7-2 | CASSPYGAGDSYNEQFF
TRBV5-6 | CASSLDVEIHSGANVLTF
TRBV27 | CASSYMGGTDTQYF
TRBV27 | CASSLGTGRYEQYF
TRBV7-2 | CASSSVDRDSGADTQYF
TRBV18 | CASSPEETQYF
TRBV28 | CASSSGKNQPQHF
TRBV7-2 | CASTVTGGFYEQYF
TRBV28 | CASSGGQGNQPQHF
TRBV7-8 | CASSQRRDNTEAFF
TRBV19 | CASSIMGGLAGTGELFF
TRBV27 | CVSSLGPNTEAFF
TRBV5-6 | CASSSGAQETQYF
TRBV2 | CASIPGQGAYNEQFF
TRBV28 | CASNPPRRLNTEAFF
TRBV6-5 | CASSYSGARGEQYF
TRBV5-1 | CASSGVAGVDTQYF
TRBV27 | CASSSQGAFSPLHF
TRBV7-2 | CASRPDRTSGYNEQFF
TRBV11-2 | CASSDESSGGRGSYEQYF
TRBV6-6 | CASSSNRGLYNEQFF
TRBV7-9 | CASSTGLNYEQYF
TRBV7-3 | CASGRTSDEQYF
TRBV18 | CASSPLGNEQFF
TRBV23-1 | CASSQSAAGTAAGETQYF
TRBV5-1 | CASSLDETQYF
TRBV10-3 | CAITRDRDTGELFF
TRBV18 | CASSTGRYNEQFF
TRBV28 | CASSSPRAGVDTQYF